This T cell receptor beta chain was found in a study of blood T cell repertoires in COVID-19. Per the original data handling: Reference gene primer amplification gave estimated nucleated cell counts. This table comes from immunoSEQ multiplex PCR, and its TCRdb copy is limited to in-frame clones, with some not included. From that table come the V and J calls and clone size; the DNA was used to work out D and trimming. The sample holds 70,000 to 100,000 clones, more than 80% seen once. This clone was picked up a small number of times. The sequence derives from a human donor in a cohort sampled during active COVID-19. The sample taken for sequencing was peripheral blood.

The CDR3, as DNA: TGTGCCAGCAGCCAAGTAACCGGGGAGCTGTTTTTT. Translation gives CASSQVTGELFF. The chain uses TRBV3-1 (or the pseudogene TRBV3-2) and TRBJ2-2, with D unclear. CDR1 is LGHDT, CDR2 YNNKEL, per germline (reference sequence). CDR3 length: 12 amino acids. V was cut by 1 base and J by 5 bases, with 2 bases left in between.